This T cell receptor (beta chain) was documented in a study of cytomegalovirus exposure and HLA in healthy donors. Study details: The roughly 110 validation repertoires matched the roughly 650 first-cohort repertoires in platform, a later analysis reported.

Study outcomes and limitations: Reportedly, cytomegalovirus status was diagnosed with high sensitivity and specificity. A few CMV-associated chains were confirmed in vitro to be specific for CMV antigens.

This CDR3 spans 13 amino acids. In germline, CDR1 is SGHTA, CDR2 FQGNSA. The V end was cut by 2 bases, the J end by 3 bases, with 8 bases between. A single count supports this clone. The antigen is undetermined. Clones were read by immunoSEQ multiplex PCR, and TCRdb kept only the in-frame ones, dropping some. Here the sample spans roughly 190,000 clones, approximately 86% being singletons. This chain joins TRBV7-2 and TRBJ2-7; TRBD1 or TRBD2 may be the D gene (5 bases each). The clonotype was recovered from a man aged 30 to 39 in good health and CMV-seropositive. The sequenced sample was PBMCs. The CDR3 sequence: CASSLSGGYEQYF. The DNA for the CDR3 is TGTGCCAGCAGCTTAAGTGGGGGCTACGAGCAGTACTTC.